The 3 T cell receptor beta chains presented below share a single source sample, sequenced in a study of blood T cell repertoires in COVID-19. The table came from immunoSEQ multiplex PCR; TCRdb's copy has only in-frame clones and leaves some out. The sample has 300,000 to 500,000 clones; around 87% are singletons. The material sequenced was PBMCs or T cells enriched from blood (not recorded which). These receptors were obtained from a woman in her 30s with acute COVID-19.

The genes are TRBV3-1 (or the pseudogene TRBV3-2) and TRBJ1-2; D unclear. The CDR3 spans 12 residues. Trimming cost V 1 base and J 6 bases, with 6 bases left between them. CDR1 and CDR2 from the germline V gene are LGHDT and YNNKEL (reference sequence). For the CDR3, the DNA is TGTGCCAGCAGCCAAGCCTACCATGGCTACACCTTC. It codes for CASSQAYHGYTF.

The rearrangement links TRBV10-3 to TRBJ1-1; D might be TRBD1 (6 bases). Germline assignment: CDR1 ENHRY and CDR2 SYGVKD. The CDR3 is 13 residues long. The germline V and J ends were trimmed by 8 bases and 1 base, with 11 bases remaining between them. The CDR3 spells CAISQGPNTEAFF. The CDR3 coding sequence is TGTGCCATCTCACAGGGACCGAACACTGAAGCTTTCTTT.

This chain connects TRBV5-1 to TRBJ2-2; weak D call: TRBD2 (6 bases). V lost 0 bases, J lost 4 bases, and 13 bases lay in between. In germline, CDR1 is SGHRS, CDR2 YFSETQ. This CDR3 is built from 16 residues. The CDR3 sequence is CASSLGRGSSTGELFF. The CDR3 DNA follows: TGCGCCAGCAGCTTGGGGCGGGGTTCGTCCACCGGGGAGCTGTTTTTT.